This T cell receptor (beta chain) was recorded in a study of blood T cell repertoires in COVID-19. About the research overall: Both acute and convalescent COVID-19 samples were obtained from the United States, Italy and Spain.

Measured with immunoSEQ multiplex PCR; TCRdb has only the in-frame clones, and not every one. The table has approximately 110,000 clones, about 75% seen once; the top ten hold approximately 6.2%. The germline gives CDR1 MNHEY, CDR2 SMNVEV (reference sequence). J lost 1 base, V lost 7 bases, and 6 bases had no gene match. The CDR3 sequence is 15 residues long. This chain joins TRBV27 and TRBJ1-3, with 8 positions matching TRBD1. Sequencing was performed on peripheral blood. The origin of this receptor is a man older than 75 with acute or convalescent COVID-19. The CDR3 DNA reads TGTGCCAGCAAACAACAGGGGGGGTCTGGAAACACCATATATTTT. This gives the protein CASKQQGGSGNTIYF.